The rows below give T cell receptor beta chains drawn from one sample of a study of PD-1 blockade in mismatch repair-deficient tumors. This table comes from immunoSEQ multiplex PCR, and its TCRdb copy is limited to in-frame clones, with some not included. The data hold roughly 37,000 clones, with 80% to 85% observed a single time. Sequenced material: PBMCs, taken approximately 9 months after starting pembrolizumab. These receptors were obtained from an adult with mismatch repair-deficient cancer. CDR3s include the opening cysteine and the closing phenylalanine or tryptophan. Fields, in order: clone size, J gene, D gene, V gene, CDR3 DNA, CDR3 protein. A D gene is named only where the DNA matches it firmly. Expanded clones get a size class; other rows say once, few or many, or leave the size out.

>-|TRBJ2-5|-|TRBV18
TGTGCCAGCTCATCCAACAGGGAAGAGACCCAGTACTTC
CASSSNREETQYF
>-|TRBJ2-2|-|TRBV19
TGTGCCATCCGGACTCACCCGAACACCGGGGAGCTGTTTTTT
CAIRTHPNTGELFF
>once|TRBJ1-1|TRBD1|TRBV11-3
TGTGCCAGCAGCCTGGGACAGACTATGAACACTGAAGCTTTCTTT
CASSLGQTMNTEAFF
>-|TRBJ1-2|-|TRBV28
TGTGCCAGCAGTATACAGGAGAACTATGGCTACACCTTC
CASSIQENYGYTF
>once|TRBJ2-5|TRBD2|TRBV27
TGTGCCAGCAGCACCGGGACTAGCGGGAGGGAGACCCAGTACTTC
CASSTGTSGRETQYF
>-|TRBJ2-3|TRBD2|TRBV5-1
TGCGCCAGCAGCGAGGGGACTAGCGGGAGAACAGATACGCAGTATTTT
CASSEGTSGRTDTQYF
>-|TRBJ1-2|-|TRBV19
TGTGCCAGTAGTATAGATCGGGGAAGATATGGCTACACCTTC
CASSIDRGRYGYTF
>-|TRBJ2-2|TRBD1|TRBV5-1
TGCGCCAGCAGCTTGGGACAGGGGGGCGCCGGGGAGCTGTTTTTT
CASSLGQGGAGELFF
>-|TRBJ2-7|TRBD2|TRBV7-2
TGTGCCAGCAGCTTAGAGGTTAGCGGGAGGTCGAGCCTCTACGAGCAGTACTTC
CASSLEVSGRSSLYEQYF
>-|TRBJ1-2|-|TRBV28
TGTGCCAGCAGAACAGGCCGCCCATATGGCTACACCTTC
CASRTGRPYGYTF
>-|TRBJ2-5|-|TRBV20-1
TGCAGTAGGGGGTTTGGAGAGACCCAGTACTTC
CSRGFGETQYF
>-|TRBJ2-7|-|TRBV27
TGTGCCAGCAGTTTATCGTCTAGCCCGACCTACGAGCAGTACTTC
CASSLSSSPTYEQYF
>few|TRBJ2-7|-|TRBV19
TGTGCCAGTAGTAAAGACTCCATGAGCTCCTACGAGCAGTACTTC
CASSKDSMSSYEQYF
>-|TRBJ2-7|TRBD2|TRBV9
TGTGCCAGCAGCGTAGACGGGGTAGCGGGAGGCTACTACGAGCAGTACTTC
CASSVDGVAGGYYEQYF
>-|TRBJ2-7|-|TRBV18
TGTGCCAGCTCACCACACCGGGAACTATCTCCCTACGAGCAGTACTTC
CASSPHRELSPYEQYF
>-|TRBJ2-7|-|TRBV9
TGTGCCAGCAGCGTCACAGGGGGAGGGGACGAGCAGTACTTC
CASSVTGGGDEQYF
>-|TRBJ1-2|-|TRBV28
TGTGCCAGCAGAACGACGGGAGCTAACTATGGCTACACCTTC
CASRTTGANYGYTF
>-|TRBJ2-1|-|TRBV19
TGTGCCAGTAGTATACCGCTCAGCTCCTACAATGAGCAGTTCTTC
CASSIPLSSYNEQFF
>-|TRBJ2-3|TRBD2|TRBV6-5
TGTGCCAGCAGACGACTAGCGGAGGGCACAGATACGCAGTATTTT
CASRRLAEGTDTQYF
>-|TRBJ2-7|-|TRBV7-8
TGTGCCAGCAGCTTACAGGGGCCCTCCGTCGAGCAGTACTTC
CASSLQGPSVEQYF
>once|TRBJ1-2|-|TRBV29-1
TGCAGCCTCGGGGATGGCTACACCTTC
CSLGDGYTF
>once|TRBJ2-3|-|TRBV4-2
TGTGCCAGCAGCCAAGACCTAAGCGGATGGAGCACAGATACGCAGTATTTT
CASSQDLSGWSTDTQYF
>-|TRBJ2-3|-|TRBV28
TGTGCCAGCTTAGAGAATCCCGTCCTCACAGATACGCAGTATTTT
CASLENPVLTDTQYF
>-|TRBJ2-7|TRBD1|TRBV27
TGTGCCAGCAGTTTTAAGACAGGGGGAGCCTACGAGCAGTACTTC
CASSFKTGGAYEQYF
>-|TRBJ2-3|TRBD1|TRBV7-9
TGTGCCAGCAGCCCCAGGGGGCCAGATACGCAGTATTTT
CASSPRGPDTQYF
>-|TRBJ1-4|-|TRBV5-4
TGTGCCAGCAGCTTGATGGGGAGTGAAAAACTGTTTTTT
CASSLMGSEKLFF
>-|TRBJ2-1|TRBD2|TRBV5-1
TGCGCCAGCAAACGGGCTAGCGGGCCCTACAATGAGCAGTTCTTC
CASKRASGPYNEQFF
>-|TRBJ2-1|-|TRBV4-2
TGTGCCAGCAGCCAAGATCGTACTAGCTACAATGAGCAGTTCTTC
CASSQDRTSYNEQFF
>-|TRBJ1-1|-|TRBV5-1
TGCGCCAGCAGACCAAGGGGAACTCAACCTGAAGCTTTCTTT
CASRPRGTQPEAFF
>-|TRBJ2-5|TRBD1|TRBV16
TGTGCCAGCAGCCAATCGGGACAGGGAGAAGAGACCCAGTACTTC
CASSQSGQGEETQYF
>-|TRBJ1-4|TRBD1|TRBV6-4
TGTGCCAGCAGTGCCCGGACAGGGACTAATGAAAAACTGTTTTTT
CASSARTGTNEKLFF
>-|TRBJ2-3|-|TRBV27
TGTGCCAGCAGTCCCTCGAGCGGGTCCATCGCTTTCACAGATACGCAGTATTTT
CASSPSSGSIAFTDTQYF
>-|TRBJ1-3|TRBD1|TRBV2
TGTGCCAGCAGCGGGACAGGGAATGGAAACACCATATATTTT
CASSGTGNGNTIYF
>-|TRBJ2-1|TRBD2|TRBV27
TGTGCCAGCATTAAATTGGGAGCGGGAGGGCCTTACAATGAGCAGTTCTTC
CASIKLGAGGPYNEQFF
>few|TRBJ1-3|-|TRBV6-5
TGTGCCAGCAGTTACTCCCAGGGAACTGGAAACACCATATATTTT
CASSYSQGTGNTIYF
>-|TRBJ2-5|-|TRBV29-1
TGCAGCGCGAATCGGGCAGGGCAAGAGACCCAGTACTTC
CSANRAGQETQYF
>-|TRBJ1-1|-|TRBV30
TGTGCCTGGAGCGCAAGGAGGGGAGCCATGAACACTGAAGCTTTCTTT
CAWSARRGAMNTEAFF
>-|TRBJ1-4|-|TRBV5-8
TGTGCCAGCACCGATTGGGGGACGGGGGAAGAAAAACTGTTTTTT
CASTDWGTGEEKLFF
>once|TRBJ2-5|-|TRBV5-1
TGCGCCAGCAGCCCCAGGACTCGGTCAGGCGAGACCCAGTACTTC
CASSPRTRSGETQYF
>-|TRBJ2-3|-|TRBV28
TGTGGAGGTCAGGGGACAGATACGCAGTATTTT
CGGQGTDTQYF
>-|TRBJ1-1|TRBD1|TRBV6-5
TGTGCCACCGTACTCACAGGGGGCATAGGCACTGAAGCTTTCTTT
CATVLTGGIGTEAFF
>-|TRBJ2-7|TRBD2|TRBV7-2
TGTGCCAGCAGCTCCCGGACTAGCGGTGCTGGGACCTACGAGCAGTACTTC
CASSSRTSGAGTYEQYF
>-|TRBJ2-3|-|TRBV7-3
TGTGCCAGCAGCACAGATTTCGGCACAGATACGCAGTATTTT
CASSTDFGTDTQYF
>-|TRBJ1-2|-|TRBV28
TGTGCCAGCAGTTTAGACAGAACGACCTATGGCTACACCTTC
CASSLDRTTYGYTF
>-|TRBJ2-3|TRBD1|TRBV9
TGTGCCAGCAGCAAGCTCGGGACAGGATACTTCACAGATACGCAGTATTTT
CASSKLGTGYFTDTQYF
>-|TRBJ1-2|-|TRBV30
TGTGCCTGGAGAGGGGGGGCGCAGAACTATGGCTACACCTTC
CAWRGGAQNYGYTF
>-|TRBJ1-1|-|TRBV6-6
TGTGCCAGCAGTCCTTTCAGGGGCCTGGAAGCTTTCTTT
CASSPFRGLEAFF
>-|TRBJ2-1|-|TRBV13
TGTGCCAGCAGCCACCGGGGAGTGGGATACAATGAGCAGTTCTTC
CASSHRGVGYNEQFF
>few|TRBJ1-1|TRBD1|TRBV30
TGTGCTCGGGACAGACGAGGGGGTGAAGCTTTCTTT
CARDRRGGEAFF
>-|TRBJ1-2|-|TRBV29-1
TGCAGCGTTGACGGACTTTCAGATGGCTACACCTTC
CSVDGLSDGYTF
>-|TRBJ2-1|-|TRBV5-4
TGTGCCAGCAGCTCCAAACAGGGCGATGAGCAGTTCTTC
CASSSKQGDEQFF
>few|TRBJ2-7|TRBD2|TRBV29-1
TGCAGCGTTTCACTAGCGGGGGAATACGAGCAGTACTTC
CSVSLAGEYEQYF
>-|TRBJ1-3|-|TRBV16
TGTGCCAGCAGCCAATCGGTCGGAGCGACTGGAAACACCATATATTTT
CASSQSVGATGNTIYF
>once|TRBJ2-2|TRBD2|TRBV7-3
TGTGCCAGCAGCTCCAGCGGGACGGGGACCGGGGAGCTGTTTTTT
CASSSSGTGTGELFF
>-|TRBJ2-1|-|TRBV5-1
TGCGCCAGCAGCTTGGGACAGATCTCCTACAATGAGCAGTTCTTC
CASSLGQISYNEQFF
>-|TRBJ2-7|-|TRBV7-2
TGTGCCAGCAGCTTAGGCGGGGTCCTAAGCTCCTACGAGCAGTACTTC
CASSLGGVLSSYEQYF
>-|TRBJ1-2|-|TRBV11-2
TGTGCCAGCAGCGCGCGCGAAGGGAGAGCGGGAGGCTACACCTTC
CASSAREGRAGGYTF
>-|TRBJ2-3|-|TRBV9
TGTGCCAGCGGTCTTTTGGGGGGACTTACAGATACGCAGTATTTT
CASGLLGGLTDTQYF
>-|TRBJ1-1|-|TRBV7-2
TGTGCCAGCAGCTTAGTGGGCAGGGGGAACACTGAAGCTTTCTTT
CASSLVGRGNTEAFF